This is a list of T cell receptor beta chains from one sample in a study of T-cell reconstitution after alpha-beta-depleted transplantation in children. One entry per CDR3 protein results from TCRdb running MiXCR on the PCR reads. The sample contains some 300,000 distinct CDR3 sequences, roughly a tenth of which appear only once. The source material was PBMCs, sampled before TCRalphabeta/CD19-depleted stem cell transplant. The source of these receptors is a boy in the first two years of life with acute myeloid leukemia, due to receive a stem cell transplant. Both conserved end residues are part of each CDR3. The D gene is left open where the match is weak. Clone size, where shown, is once, few, many, or a class for clones that have expanded.

abundance | d_gene | j_gene | v_gene | CDR3aa | CDR3nt
many | . | TRBJ1-1 | TRBV7-9 | CASSLGRVGLTEAFF | TGTGCCAGCAGCTTAGGCAGGGTGGGTTTGACTGAAGCTTTCTTT
many | . | TRBJ2-5 | TRBV7-2 | CASSPTLLETQYF | TGTGCCAGCAGCCCCACTTTATTAGAGACCCAGTACTTC
many | . | TRBJ1-1 | TRBV7-3 | CASSLIGPRDTEAFF | TGTGCCAGCAGCTTAATCGGTCCTCGGGACACTGAAGCTTTCTTT
few | TRBD2 | TRBJ2-7 | TRBV18 | CASSQGTSGVYYEQYF | TGTGCCAGCTCACAAGGGACTAGCGGGGTGTACTACGAGCAGTACTTC
many | . | TRBJ2-7 | TRBV12-3/TRBV12-4 | CASSFFGYEQYF | TGTGCCAGCAGTTTCTTCGGCTACGAGCAGTACTTC
many | TRBD1 | TRBJ1-1 | TRBV20-1 | CSAREGGARMNTEAFF | TGCAGTGCTAGGGAAGGGGGCGCCCGAATGAACACTGAAGCTTTCTTT
many | . | TRBJ2-1 | TRBV7-3 | CASSITGSRVNEQFF | TGTGCCAGCAGCATCACCGGGAGCAGGGTCAATGAGCAGTTCTTC
many | . | TRBJ2-5 | TRBV7-2 | CASSLARSTETQYF | TGTGCCAGCAGCTTAGCCCGATCAACAGAGACCCAGTACTTC
many | . | TRBJ1-2 | TRBV2 | CASSVYGYTF | TGTGCCAGCAGTGTATATGGCTACACCTTC
many | TRBD1 | TRBJ2-7 | TRBV10-3 | CAISATGSSYEQYF | TGTGCCATCAGTGCGACAGGGAGCTCCTACGAGCAGTACTTC
many | . | TRBJ1-1 | TRBV20-1 | CSAGRSNTEAFF | TGCAGTGCTGGACGGTCGAACACTGAAGCTTTCTTT
many | . | TRBJ1-2 | TRBV7-2 | CASSLGIRMYGYTF | TGTGCCAGCAGCTTAGGTATCAGGATGTATGGCTACACCTTC
many | . | TRBJ2-7 | TRBV5-5 | CASSLFTGTYEQYF | TGTGCCAGCAGCTTGTTCACAGGGACCTACGAGCAGTACTTC
few | TRBD1 | TRBJ2-7 | TRBV25-1 | CASSHDRAYEQYF | TGTGCCAGCAGTCACGACAGGGCCTACGAGCAGTACTTC
many | . | TRBJ2-7 | TRBV5-5 | CASSLVRAGRYEQYF | TGTGCCAGCAGCTTGGTGCGAGCGGGCCGCTACGAGCAGTACTTC
many | TRBD1 | TRBJ1-2 | TRBV27 | CSSSLWGQALYGYTF | TGTTCCAGCAGTTTATGGGGACAGGCTCTTTATGGCTACACCTTC
many | TRBD2 | TRBJ2-3 | TRBV5-1 | CASSFRRGSTDTQYF | TGCGCCAGCAGCTTCCGGCGGGGGAGCACAGATACGCAGTATTTT
many | . | TRBJ2-2 | TRBV12-3/TRBV12-4 | CASNPGNLTGELFF | TGTGCCAGCAACCCGGGGAACCTTACCGGGGAGCTGTTTTTT
many | . | TRBJ1-1 | TRBV2 | CASSRDRAGEAFF | TGTGCCAGCAGTCGAGACCGGGCGGGTGAAGCTTTCTTT
many | TRBD2 | TRBJ2-7 | TRBV5-1 | CASNSHGGAYEQYF | TGCGCCAGCAACAGCCACGGGGGGGCCTACGAGCAGTACTTC
. | . | TRBJ2-6 | TRBV7-2 | CASSFSLSGANVLTF | TGTGCCAGCAGCTTTTCCCTCTCTGGGGCCAACGTCCTGACTTTC
few | . | TRBJ2-7 | TRBV20-1 | CSAKIERYSVTNYEQYF | TGCAGTGCTAAGATCGAGCGCTACAGCGTCACAAACTACGAGCAGTACTTC
. | TRBD1 | TRBJ2-6 | TRBV5-1 | CASSPQGAPAGANVLTF | TGCGCCAGCAGCCCACAGGGGGCGCCAGCTGGGGCCAACGTCCTGACTTTC
many | . | TRBJ1-1 | TRBV7-9 | CASSLNTGIEAFF | TGTGCCAGCAGCTTAAACACAGGGATTGAAGCTTTCTTT
. | . | TRBJ1-3 | TRBV7-9 | CASSKTTPGNTIYF | TGTGCCAGCAGCAAAACTACACCTGGAAACACCATATATTTT
many | . | TRBJ2-7 | TRBV3-1 | CASSQEIAYEQYF | TGTGCCAGCAGCCAAGAAATCGCCTACGAGCAGTACTTC
many | TRBD1 | TRBJ1-5 | TRBV6-1 | CASSVRQGHQPQHF | TGTGCCAGCAGTGTCAGACAGGGCCATCAGCCCCAGCATTTT
many | . | TRBJ2-1 | TRBV27 | CASSSQGLPSYNEQFF | TGTGCCAGCAGTTCTCAGGGGTTGCCTTCCTACAATGAGCAGTTCTTC
few | TRBD2 | TRBJ2-7 | TRBV20-1 | CSAPEAGGKGQYF | TGCAGTGCTCCCGAGGCGGGGGGGAAGGGGCAGTACTTC
few | . | TRBJ2-7 | TRBV28 | CASSLDSELSEQYF | TGTGCCAGCAGTTTGGACTCCGAGCTATCCGAGCAGTACTTC
many | TRBD1 | TRBJ2-7 | TRBV29-1 | CSAQTGGSPYEQYF | TGCAGCGCCCAGACAGGGGGCTCCCCCTACGAGCAGTACTTC
once | . | TRBJ2-4 | TRBV12-3/TRBV12-4 | CASSILDGVIQYF | TGTGCCAGCAGTATACTAGACGGAGTGATTCAGTACTTC
few | . | TRBJ2-1 | TRBV24-1 | CATSDLHPSNEQFF | TGTGCCACCAGTGATTTGCACCCGTCGAATGAGCAGTTCTTC
many | TRBD1 | TRBJ2-7 | TRBV20-1 | CSARTGSYEQYF | TGCAGTGCCCGGACAGGCTCCTACGAGCAGTACTTC
many | TRBD2 | TRBJ2-7 | TRBV6-2/TRBV6-3 | CASSFLAGGGEQYF | TGTGCCAGCAGTTTCCTAGCGGGAGGAGGCGAGCAGTACTTC
many | . | TRBJ2-3 | TRBV5-1 | CASSLNSGPTDTQYF | TGCGCCAGCAGCCTCAACAGTGGGCCTACAGATACGCAGTATTTT
many | TRBD1 | TRBJ1-5 | TRBV28 | CASRPTGAGNQPQHF | TGTGCCAGCAGACCAACAGGGGCTGGCAATCAGCCCCAGCATTTT
. | . | TRBJ1-4 | TRBV20-1 | CSALRGVEKLFF | TGCAGTGCCCTTCGGGGGGTTGAAAAACTGTTTTTT
few | TRBD2 | TRBJ2-1 | TRBV7-9 | CASSKRLAGDNEQFF | TGTGCCAGCAGCAAACGACTAGCGGGGGACAATGAGCAGTTCTTC
. | . | TRBJ1-4 | TRBV7-2 | CASSFSGGIYEKLFF | TGTGCCAGCAGCTTTTCCGGTGGGATTTATGAAAAACTGTTTTTT
many | . | TRBJ2-2 | TRBV10-3 | CAISGDEGYTGELFF | TGTGCCATCAGTGGGGACGAGGGATACACCGGGGAGCTGTTTTTT
few | . | TRBJ2-4 | TRBV29-1 | CSAVPRAKNIQYF | TGCAGCGCCGTCCCCCGGGCCAAAAACATTCAGTACTTC
many | . | TRBJ1-5 | TRBV6-2/TRBV6-3 | CASSVTTGPNQPQHF | TGTGCCAGCAGTGTGACGACAGGTCCCAATCAGCCCCAGCATTTT
many | . | TRBJ2-1 | TRBV24-1 | CATSERASYNEQFF | TGTGCCACCAGCGAGCGGGCCTCCTACAATGAGCAGTTCTTC
many | . | TRBJ2-5 | TRBV6-1 | CASSELLRGGQETQYF | TGTGCCAGCAGTGAACTCCTGCGAGGAGGGCAAGAGACCCAGTACTTC
few | . | TRBJ2-5 | TRBV7-8 | CASSLEFAEGETQYF | TGTGCCAGCAGCTTAGAGTTCGCCGAGGGTGAGACCCAGTACTTC
. | . | TRBJ2-2 | TRBV6-1 | CASKGMGTGELFF | TGTGCCAGCAAGGGGATGGGCACCGGGGAGCTGTTTTTT
few | TRBD1 | TRBJ2-1 | TRBV19 | CASSRNRGAYNEQFF | TGTGCCAGTAGCCGTAACAGGGGAGCCTACAATGAGCAGTTCTTC
many | . | TRBJ2-1 | TRBV13 | CASSLGQGTHEQFF | TGTGCCAGCAGCTTAGGACAGGGTACACATGAGCAGTTCTTC